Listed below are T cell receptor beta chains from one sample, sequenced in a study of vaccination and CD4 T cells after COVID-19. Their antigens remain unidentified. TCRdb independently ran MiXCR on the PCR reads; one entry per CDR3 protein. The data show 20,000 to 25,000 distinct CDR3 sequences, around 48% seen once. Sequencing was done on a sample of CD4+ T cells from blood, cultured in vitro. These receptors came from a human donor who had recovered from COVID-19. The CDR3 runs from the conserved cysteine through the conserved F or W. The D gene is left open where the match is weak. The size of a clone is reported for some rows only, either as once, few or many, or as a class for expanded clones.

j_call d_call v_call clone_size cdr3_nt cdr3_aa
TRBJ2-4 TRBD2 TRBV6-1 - TGTGCCAGCAGTGATCTACTAGCGGGAGGTGGGGACTTC CASSDLLAGGGDF
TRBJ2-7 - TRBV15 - TGTGCCACCAGCAGGGGACCCTACGAGCAGTACTTC CATSRGPYEQYF
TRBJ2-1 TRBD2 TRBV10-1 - TGCGCCAGCAGTCCTCAAGTGAGGGGACTAGCGGGAGTCGGTGAGCAGTTCTTC CASSPQVRGLAGVGEQFF
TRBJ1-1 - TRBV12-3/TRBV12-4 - TGTGCCAGCACTACCTACGGGAGCACTGAAGCTTTCTTT CASTTYGSTEAFF
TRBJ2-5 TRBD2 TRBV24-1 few TGTGCCACCAGTGATTCCTGGACTAGCGGGAAAGAGACCCAGTACTTC CATSDSWTSGKETQYF
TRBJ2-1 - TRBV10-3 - TGTGCCATCAGTGAACTAGGACTGGAAAACAATGAGCAGTTCTTC CAISELGLENNEQFF
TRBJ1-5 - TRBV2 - TGTGCCAGCAGCCTCGGGACCGAGAGCAATCAGCCCCAGCATTTT CASSLGTESNQPQHF
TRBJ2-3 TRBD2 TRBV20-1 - TGCAGTGCTAGCCCAGCGGGGCGCACAGATACGCAGTATTTT CSASPAGRTDTQYF
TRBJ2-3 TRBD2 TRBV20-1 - TGCAGTGCTAGTTTGGGGGAGCGGGGGGGCGCGGCGCAGTATTTT CSASLGERGGAAQYF
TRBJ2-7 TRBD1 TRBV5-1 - TGCGCCAGCAGCTTGGGAGACAGGGTTGGCGAGCAGTACTTC CASSLGDRVGEQYF
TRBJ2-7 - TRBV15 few TGTGCCACCAGCAGACCGGGGACCGCTGGCTCCTACGAGCAGTACTTC CATSRPGTAGSYEQYF
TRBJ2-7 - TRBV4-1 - TGCGCCAGCAGCCTCCGAGGGGACGAGCAGTACTTC CASSLRGDEQYF
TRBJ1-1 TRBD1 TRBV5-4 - TGTGCCAGCAGCCAATGGACAGGGGGCACCACTGAAGCTTTCTTT CASSQWTGGTTEAFF
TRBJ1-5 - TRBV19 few TGTGCCAGTACCGCGACCGGGGAGGGGAATCAGCCCCAGCATTTT CASTATGEGNQPQHF
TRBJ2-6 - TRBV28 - TGTGCCAGCAGTCAGCCGGGACGTAGCTCTGGGGCCAACGTCCTGACTTTC CASSQPGRSSGANVLTF
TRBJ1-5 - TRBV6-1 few TGTGCCAGCAGCCGGGGGGGCAAGGACAATCAGCCCCAGCATTTT CASSRGGKDNQPQHF
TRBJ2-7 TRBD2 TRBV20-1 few TGCAGTGCTAAACCAGCGGGAGGGCCTAGCGAGCAGTACTTC CSAKPAGGPSEQYF
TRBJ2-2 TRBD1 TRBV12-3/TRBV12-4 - TGTGCCAGCAGTTTCCCGGGACAGGCGAACACCGGGGAGCTGTTTTTT CASSFPGQANTGELFF
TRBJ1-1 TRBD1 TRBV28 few TGTGCCAGCAGGCAGGGGGAGCAGAACACTGAAGCTTTCTTT CASRQGEQNTEAFF
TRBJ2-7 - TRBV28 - TGTGCTACAGGGAGTTACGAGCAGTACTTC CATGSYEQYF
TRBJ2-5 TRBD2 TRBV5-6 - TGTGCCAGCAGCGGCGGGACTAACGAAGAGACCCAGTACTTC CASSGGTNEETQYF
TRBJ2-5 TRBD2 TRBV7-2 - TGTGCCAGCAGCTCAGGACTAGCGGGGTTGGGGGGAGAGACCCAGTACTTC CASSSGLAGLGGETQYF
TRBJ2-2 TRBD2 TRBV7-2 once TGTGCCAGCAGGAGCGCCGTTAGACTAGCGGGGGGAGGGTCCACCGGGGAGCTGTTTTTT CASRSAVRLAGGGSTGELFF
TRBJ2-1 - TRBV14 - TGTGCCAGCAGCCAAGAGCAGGGTTACAATGAGCAGTTCTTC CASSQEQGYNEQFF
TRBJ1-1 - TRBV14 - TGTGCCAGCAGCCAAGTCCCCTTTCGACAGGCAAGGGCAAACACTGAAGCTTTCTTT CASSQVPFRQARANTEAFF
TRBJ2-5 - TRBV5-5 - TGTGCCAGCAGCTTGAGCCCCACTAGGAGGGGAGAGACCCAGTACTTC CASSLSPTRRGETQYF
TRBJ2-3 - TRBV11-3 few TGTGCCAGCAGCTTAGAGTCAGGACTCATGGATACGCAGTATTTT CASSLESGLMDTQYF
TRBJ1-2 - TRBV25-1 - TGTGTCAGCAGTGAAGCAAGAGGGCTCAAGGGCTACACCTTC CVSSEARGLKGYTF
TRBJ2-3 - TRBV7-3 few TGTGCCAGCAGCTTTGACCGGGACGCCAGCACAGATACGCAGTATTTT CASSFDRDASTDTQYF
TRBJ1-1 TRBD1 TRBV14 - TGTGCCAGCAGCCACCCACGGGGACAGACGAACACTGAAGCTTTCTTT CASSHPRGQTNTEAFF
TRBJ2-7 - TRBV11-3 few TGTGCCAGCAGCTTCGGCTCCAGCTCCTACGAGCAGTACTTC CASSFGSSSYEQYF
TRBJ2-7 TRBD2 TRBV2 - TGTGCCAGCTCTACTCGACTAGCGGGAAGCTACGAGCAGTACTTC CASSTRLAGSYEQYF
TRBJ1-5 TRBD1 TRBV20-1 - TGCAGTGCTAGCGAGACAGGGGGGTTAGGGCAGCCCCAGCATTTT CSASETGGLGQPQHF
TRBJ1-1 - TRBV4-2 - TGTGCCAGCAGCCCATACGGAGACAACACTGAAGCTTTCTTT CASSPYGDNTEAFF
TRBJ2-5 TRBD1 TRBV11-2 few TGTGCCAGCAGCTTATTGGGACAGCAAGAGACCCAGTACTTC CASSLLGQQETQYF
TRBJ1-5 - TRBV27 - TGTGCCAGCAGTTTATCGGTTGGGGGGCAGCCCCAGCATTTT CASSLSVGGQPQHF
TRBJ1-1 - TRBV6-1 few TGTGCCAGCATTTCGACAGGCCCCAACACTGAAGCTTTCTTT CASISTGPNTEAFF
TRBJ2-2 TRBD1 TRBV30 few TGTGCCTGGAGTTATCAGGGGGCCGGGGAGCTGTTTTTT CAWSYQGAGELFF
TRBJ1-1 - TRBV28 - TGTGCCAGCAGTCCTACTTCAACAGGGAAGACTGAAGCTTTCTTT CASSPTSTGKTEAFF
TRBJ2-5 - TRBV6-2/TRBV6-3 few TGTGCCAGCAGCGACCCCCGTGAGACCCAGTACTTC CASSDPRETQYF
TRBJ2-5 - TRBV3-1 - TGTGCCAGCAGCCAAGGCGAGACCCAGTACTTC CASSQGETQYF
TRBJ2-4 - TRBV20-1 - TGCAGTGCAAGGGCATGGGGAGGCGACATTCAGTACTTC CSARAWGGDIQYF
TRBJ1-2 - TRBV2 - TGTGCCAGCAGAGTTTGGGCCTCCATCTATGGCTACACCTTC CASRVWASIYGYTF
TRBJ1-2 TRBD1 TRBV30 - TGTGCCTGGAGTGTCATCCAGGGGGCGCGGGGCGGCTACACCTTC CAWSVIQGARGGYTF
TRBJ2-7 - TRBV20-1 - TGCAGTGCTAGAGATACGGCAGGGTGGTACGAGCAGTACTTC CSARDTAGWYEQYF
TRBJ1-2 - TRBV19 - TGTGCCACCCAACAGGGCCATAACTATGGCTACACCTTC CATQQGHNYGYTF
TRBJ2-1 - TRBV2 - TGTGCCAGCAGGAGGACGGTTAGCTCCTACAATGAGCAGTTCTTC CASRRTVSSYNEQFF
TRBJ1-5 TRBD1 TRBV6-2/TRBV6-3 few TGTGCCAGCAGTGGCGGGACAGGGCGGCACCAGCCCCAGCATTTT CASSGGTGRHQPQHF
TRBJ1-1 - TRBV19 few TGTGCCAGTAGTTCGAGACCGGGGACTGAAGCTTTCTTT CASSSRPGTEAFF
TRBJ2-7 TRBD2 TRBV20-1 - TGCAGTGCAACGGGGGGTGGTCGGGAGCAGTACTTC CSATGGGREQYF
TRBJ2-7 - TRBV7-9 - TGTGCCAGCAGCTTCGGGTCCCTGGCGGGGGAGCAGTACTTC CASSFGSLAGEQYF
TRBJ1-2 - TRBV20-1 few TGCAGTGCAACCAACGCGGGTTCTAGCTATGGCTACACCTTC CSATNAGSSYGYTF
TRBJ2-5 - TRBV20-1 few TGCAGTGCTAGGGGGGGCCGAGGAGGTTGGGAGACCCAGTACTTC CSARGGRGGWETQYF
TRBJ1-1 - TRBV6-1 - TGTGCCAGCAGGAGAACCCGGGACACCATCGAAGCTTTCTTT CASRRTRDTIEAFF
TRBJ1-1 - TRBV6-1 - TGTGCCAGCAGTGAAGATCTGCGCGGAAAGAGGGGGACTGAAGCTTTCTTT CASSEDLRGKRGTEAFF
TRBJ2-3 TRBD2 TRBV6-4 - TGTGCCAGCCTCAGGGGGACTAGCGAGGGAAGCACAGATACGCAGTATTTT CASLRGTSEGSTDTQYF
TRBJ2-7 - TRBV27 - TGTGCCAGCTTCCAATCCGGGGACGGGTACGAGCAGTACTTC CASFQSGDGYEQYF
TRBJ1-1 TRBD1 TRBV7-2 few TGTGCCAGCAGCATGGACAGGTGGAACACTGAAGCTTTCTTT CASSMDRWNTEAFF
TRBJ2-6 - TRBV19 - TGTGCCAGTAGTATCCGGCAGGGCACCTCTGGGGCCAACGTCCTGACTTTC CASSIRQGTSGANVLTF
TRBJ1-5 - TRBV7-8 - TGTGCCAGCAGCGGTGGCGTCAGGGCGGGAGCGAATCAGCCCCAGCATTTT CASSGGVRAGANQPQHF